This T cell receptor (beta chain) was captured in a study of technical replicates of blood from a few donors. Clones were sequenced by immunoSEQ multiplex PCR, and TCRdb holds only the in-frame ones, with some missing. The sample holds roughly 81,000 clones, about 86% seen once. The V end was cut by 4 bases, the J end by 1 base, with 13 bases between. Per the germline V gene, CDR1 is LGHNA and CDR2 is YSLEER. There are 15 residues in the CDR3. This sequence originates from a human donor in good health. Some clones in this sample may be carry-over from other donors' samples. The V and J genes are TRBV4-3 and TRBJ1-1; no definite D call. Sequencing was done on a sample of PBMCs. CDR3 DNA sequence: TGCGCCAGCAGCCTACAGCCCGCAGAGAACACTGAAGCTTTCTTT. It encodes CASSLQPAENTEAFF.